Presented here are 26 T cell receptor beta chains from one specimen sequenced in a study of blood T cell repertoires in COVID-19. Assay: immunoSEQ multiplex PCR; the TCRdb copy retains only in-frame clones and omits some. The sample consists of 180,000 or so clones, less than 90% of them appearing once. The sequencing sample was made of peripheral blood. The receptors shown here come from a woman between 70 and 85 years old with COVID-19, enrolled during active disease.

The V gene is TRBV9, the J gene TRBJ2-5, with 7 bases matching TRBD1. The germline CDR1 and CDR2 sequences are SGDLS and YYNGEE. V lost 3 bases to trimming and J lost 2 bases; unmatched junction nucleotides: 10. The length of the CDR3 is 16 residues. The chain's CDR3 is CASSALQGLGQETQYF. The CDR3 DNA reads as TGTGCCAGCAGCGCCCTACAGGGGCTGGGGCAAGAGACCCAGTACTTC.

The J gene is TRBJ2-1, the V gene TRBV6-6; D is possibly TRBD1 (8 bases). With 5 bases removed from V and 8 bases from J, the gap between germline ends came to 13 bases. The CDR3 runs 13 residues. Looked up from germline, CDR1 is MNHNY and CDR2 is SVGAGI (reference sequence). CDR3 nucleotide sequence: TGTGCCAGCAGTCTACAGGGGGGGTATGAGCAGTTCTTC. It translates to CASSLQGGYEQFF.

The chain uses TRBV6-1 and TRBJ2-7, with 9 bases lining up with TRBD1. Germline CDR1 is MNHNS and CDR2 is SASEGT. The CDR3 contains 15 residues. J gave up 4 bases and V 1 base, and 5 bases lay outside the gene matches. The CDR3 DNA sequence: TGTGCCAGCAGTGAAGGAGGGACAGGGTTATACGAGCAGTACGTC. Its translation: CASSEGGTGLYEQYV.

V usage is TRBV28 and J usage is TRBJ1-4; 9 bases align to TRBD1. The CDR3 length is 15 residues. V trimming: 6 bases; J trimming: 6 bases; junction bases outside the gene matches: 8. Germline assignment: CDR1 MDHEN and CDR2 SYDVKM. CDR3 DNA: TGTGCCAGCAGAACTCAACAGGGGGCGGATGAAAAACTGTTTTTT. It yields the protein CASRTQQGADEKLFF.

The rearrangement uses TRBV10-3 and TRBJ1-2; 9 nucleotides align to TRBD1. V lost 6 bases to trimming and J lost 3 bases; unmatched junction nucleotides: 5. Germline CDR1 reads ENHRY; CDR2 reads SYGVKD. CDR3 length: 14 amino acids. CDR3 residues: CAIRKGQGDYGYTF. The CDR3 region has the DNA TGTGCCATCAGAAAGGGACAGGGAGACTATGGCTACACCTTC.

This chain joins TRBV7-3 and TRBJ1-3, with D tentatively TRBD1 (5 bases). This CDR3 comprises 14 residues. Trimming left V 5 bases short and J 3 bases short, with 11 bases between. Germline assignment: CDR1 SGHTA and CDR2 FQGTGA. In DNA form, the CDR3 reads TGTGCCAGCAGCCCTCAGGGCGGTGGAAACACCATATATTTT. Its translation: CASSPQGGGNTIYF.

The J gene is TRBJ1-2, the V gene TRBV9; 7 nucleotides agree with TRBD1. CDR3 length: 15 amino acids. Trimming at V came to 4 bases and at J to 0 bases, leaving 6 bases not matched to a gene. CDR1 and CDR2 (germline): SGDLS, YYNGEE. DNA of the CDR3: TGTGCCAGCAGCCCCCGGACAGGCACTAACTATGGCTACACCTTC. Translated, it gives CASSPRTGTNYGYTF.

The chain is built from TRBV30 and TRBJ1-1; D remains unclear. V was pared by 5 bases and J by 8 bases, with 9 bases between. CDR1 is GTSNPN, CDR2 SVGIG, per germline (reference sequence). CDR3 size: 10 residues. The CDR3 nucleotides read TGTGCCTGGTCCTATCCCGAAGCTTTCTTT. Translation: CAWSYPEAFF.

This rearrangement joins TRBV6-5 to TRBJ2-3; 7 bases line up with TRBD1. CDR1 is MNHEY and CDR2 is SVGAGI in the germline V gene. The CDR3 is 14 amino acids. V shed 6 bases, J shed 2 bases, and the junction held 5 bases outside the gene matches. The CDR3 loop is CASRPGGLTDTQYF. CDR3 coding DNA: TGTGCCAGCAGGCCAGGGGGTCTCACAGATACGCAGTATTTT.

The chain recombines TRBV11-3 with TRBJ2-3, with 11 nucleotides matching TRBD1. Germline values: CDR1 SGHNT, CDR2 YENEEA. V trimming: 5 bases; J trimming: 3 bases; junction bases outside the gene matches: 4. The CDR3 length is 15 residues. The CDR3 here is CASSPGQGATDTQYF. The CDR3 nucleotides are TGTGCCAGCAGCCCTGGACAGGGGGCGACAGATACGCAGTATTTT.

The rearrangement joins TRBV2 to TRBJ1-2; TRBD1 agrees at 9 bases. V lost 6 bases and J lost 8; bases outside the gene matches: 13. Germline assignment: CDR1 SNHLY and CDR2 FYNNEI. The CDR3 extends over 15 amino acids. The CDR3 loop is CASSVNGGQGGGYTF. CDR3 DNA: TGTGCCAGCAGCGTGAACGGGGGACAGGGAGGGGGCTACACCTTC.

The V gene is TRBV7-8, the J gene TRBJ1-1; the D is unclear. The V end was cut by 5 bases, the J end by 1 base, with 14 bases between. The CDR3 contains 15 residues. Germline-derived CDR1 and CDR2 are SGHVS and FQNEAQ. The CDR3 coding sequence is TGTGCCAGCAGCCAAGTCTCCCAGCGGAACACTGAAGCTTTCTTT. Its translation is CASSQVSQRNTEAFF.

Details on this clone: Other DNA sequences from this sample encode an identical CDR3 as well. The chain has TRBV5-4 and TRBJ1-5; D is unclear. The V gene lost 5 bases and the J gene lost 6 bases, with 12 bases spanning the gap. Germline-derived CDR1 and CDR2 are SGHNT and YYREEE (reference sequence). There are 13 residues in the CDR3. The CDR3 DNA sequence: TGTGCCAGCAGTAGAGGAATCGGTCAGCCCCAGCATTTT. Amino acid sequence: CASSRGIGQPQHF.

The chain has TRBV5-1 and TRBJ2-5; maybe TRBD2 (6 bases). The V gene lost 0 bases and the J gene lost 5 bases, with 8 bases spanning the gap. Germline V lookup: CDR1 SGHRS, CDR2 YFSETQ. The CDR3 is made up of 13 amino acids. The CDR3 DNA is TGCGCCAGCAGCTTGGCTAGCGAGGAGACCCAGTACTTC. Its translation: CASSLASEETQYF.

In its sample, this clone was seen once. The chain uses TRBV7-2 and TRBJ2-5; D might be TRBD2 (7 bases). Germline V gives CDR1 SGHTA, CDR2 FQGNSA. This CDR3 has 16 residues. The V gene lost 5 bases and the J gene lost 6 bases, with 22 bases spanning the gap. CDR3 sequence reads: CASSLGGLAVLKTQYF. The CDR3 DNA reads as TGTGCCAGCAGCCTGGGGGGGCTAGCGGTTCTAAAGACCCAGTACTTC. The full variable domain, with the rest looked up from reference TRBV7-2 and TRBJ2-5, is GAGVSQSPSNKVTEKGKDVELRCDPISGHTALYWYRQSLGQGLEFLIYFQGNSAPDKSGLPSDRFSAERTGGSVSTLTIQRTQQEDSAVYLCASSLGGLAVLKTQYFGPGTRLLVL.

Comment on this clone: Other DNA sequences from this sample encode an identical CDR3 as well. The chain is built from TRBV9 and TRBJ1-1; D is undetermined. V was pared by 0 bases and J by 5 bases, with 2 bases between. The CDR3 consists of 11 residues. CDR1 and CDR2 (germline): SGDLS, YYNGEE. CDR3: CASSVATEAFF. The CDR3 DNA reads TGTGCCAGCAGCGTAGCTACTGAAGCTTTCTTT.

This chain uses TRBV19 with TRBJ2-3; TRBD2 matches at 11 bases. From germline, CDR1 is LNHDA and CDR2 SQIVND (reference sequence). Trimming at V came to 6 bases and at J to 0 bases, leaving 5 bases not matched to a gene. The CDR3 is 16 residues long. The CDR3 reads CASRLAGGFSTDTQYF. CDR3 DNA: TGTGCCAGTAGGCTAGCGGGAGGCTTCAGCACAGATACGCAGTATTTT.

This chain links TRBV2 with TRBJ2-4; TRBD2 is a possible D gene (6 bases). Trimming shortened V by 6 bases and J by 0 bases, and 9 bases separated the two germline ends. The CDR3 length is 14 residues. Germline lookup yields CDR1 SNHLY and CDR2 FYNNEI. CDR3 sequence reads: CASRAGLAKNIQYF. The CDR3 DNA is TGTGCCAGCAGGGCGGGGTTAGCCAAAAACATTCAGTACTTC.

This rearrangement joins TRBV18 to TRBJ2-5, with D maybe TRBD1 (6 bases). This CDR3 region has 14 residues. Germline V CDR1 and CDR2: KGHSH, LQKENI. Trimming shortened V by 3 bases and J by 4 bases, and 12 bases separated the two germline ends. CDR3 protein: CASSPNRVRETQYF. For the CDR3, the DNA is TGTGCCAGCTCACCGAACAGGGTTCGAGAGACCCAGTACTTC.

This chain uses TRBV3-1 (or the pseudogene TRBV3-2) with TRBJ1-1, with 10 bases identical to TRBD1. The CDR3 loop spans 13 amino acids. Germline trimming cut 5 bases from V and 5 bases from J; bases unmatched to any gene: 2. The V gene's germline CDR1 is LGHDT and CDR2 YNNKEL (reference sequence). CDR3 loop: CASSGQGVTEAFF. CDR3 nucleotide sequence: TGTGCCAGCAGCGGACAGGGGGTGACTGAAGCTTTCTTT.

DNA for the CDR3: TGTGCCTGTTCTTACTCCTGGACAGGGGATCAGCCCCAGCATTTT. It is translated as CACSYSWTGDQPQHF. The chain joins TRBV30 to TRBJ1-5; 9 nucleotides line up with TRBD1. Germline V gene lookup returns CDR1 GTSNPN and CDR2 SVGIG (reference sequence). This CDR3 is built from 15 residues. The J segment lost 5 bases and the V segment lost 6 bases, leaving 11 bases of the junction unmatched.

The chain is built from TRBV2 and TRBJ2-6; D ambiguous. The germline V and J ends were trimmed by 4 bases and 1 base, with 20 bases remaining between them. This CDR3 comprises 19 residues. Germline V CDR1 and CDR2: SNHLY, FYNNEI. This chain's CDR3 is CASSADQRARLSGANVLTF. CDR3 DNA: TGTGCCAGCAGTGCCGATCAACGTGCGAGATTATCTGGGGCCAACGTCCTGACTTTC.

This clone was seen only a few times. The CDR3 DNA reads TGTGCCTGGACTGGATCGAGCGGGAGCCCTCAAGAGACCCAGTACTTC. Amino acid sequence: CAWTGSSGSPQETQYF. This rearrangement joins TRBV30 to TRBJ2-5; 8 nucleotides agree with TRBD2. The CDR3 runs 16 residues. Per germline, CDR1 GTSNPN and CDR2 SVGIG (reference sequence). V was pared by 4 bases and J by 2 bases, with 12 bases of the junction left unmatched.

This rearrangement joins TRBV11-1 to TRBJ2-5; D uncertain. Germline CDR1 reads SGHAT; CDR2 reads FQDESV (reference sequence). The V end was cut by 6 bases, the J end by 4 bases, with 15 bases between. The CDR3 covers 14 residues. The chain's CDR3 is CASSRRGTGETQYF. For the CDR3, the DNA is TGTGCCAGCAGTCGGCGCGGTACTGGAGAGACCCAGTACTTC.

The chain recombines TRBV6-5 with TRBJ1-2, with 7 bases lining up with TRBD1. CDR1 and CDR2 from the germline V gene are MNHEY and SVGAGI. The CDR3 runs 13 residues. With 7 bases clipped from V and 4 bases from J, the junction kept 6 bases outside the gene matches. CDR3: CASITGQSYGYTF. The DNA for the CDR3 is TGTGCCAGCATAACGGGACAGTCCTATGGCTACACCTTC.

V usage is TRBV14 and J usage is TRBJ1-4; 7 bases fit TRBD1. Per germline, CDR1 SGHDN and CDR2 FVKESK. There are 17 residues in the CDR3. Germline trimming cut 4 bases from V and 3 bases from J; bases unmatched to any gene: 11. This CDR3 reads CASSPRRGSQSNEKLFF. CDR3 DNA sequence: TGTGCCAGCAGCCCACGCAGGGGGTCTCAATCTAATGAAAAACTGTTTTTT. Drawing the rest from reference TRBV14 and TRBJ1-4, the complete variable domain is EAGVTQFPSHSVIEKGQTVTLRCDPISGHDNLYWYRRVMGKEIKFLLHFVKESKQDESGMPNNRFLAERTGGTYSTLKVQPAELEDSGVYFCASSPRRGSQSNEKLFFGSGTQLSVL.